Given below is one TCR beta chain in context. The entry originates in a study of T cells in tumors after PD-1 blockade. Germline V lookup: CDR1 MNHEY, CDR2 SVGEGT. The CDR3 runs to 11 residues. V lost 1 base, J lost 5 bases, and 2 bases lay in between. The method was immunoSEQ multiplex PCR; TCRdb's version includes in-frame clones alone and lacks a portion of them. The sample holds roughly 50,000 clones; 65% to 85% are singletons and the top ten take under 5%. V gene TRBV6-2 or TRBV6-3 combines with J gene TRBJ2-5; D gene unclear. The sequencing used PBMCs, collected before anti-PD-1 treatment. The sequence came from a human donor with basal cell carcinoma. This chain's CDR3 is CASSYFETQYF. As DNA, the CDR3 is TGTGCCAGCAGTTACTTCGAGACCCAGTACTTC.